This TCR beta chain was observed in a study of Graves' ophthalmopathy and Graves' hyperthyroidism. Whole-study context: The collection of peripheral blood took place at initial diagnosis, before any treatment.

Scientists amplified the TCR beta CDR3 regions from RNA transcripts. The authors performed first-round RT-PCR with HTBI primers and then a second-round multiplex PCR. TCRdb reanalysed the multiplex PCR reads using MiXCR and keeps one entry per CDR3 protein. Of approximately 160,000 distinct CDR3 sequences listed, just under 40% were seen once; the top ten hold around 9.3%. This clonotype was counted at least ten times. Specimen: peripheral blood. The origin of this receptor is a man aged 25 to 40 with Graves' ophthalmopathy.

The CDR3 loop is CASSQMPSGSYEQYF. CDR3 coding DNA: TGTGCCAGCAGCCAAATGCCTAGCGGATCCTACGAGCAGTACTTC. This chain joins TRBV3-1 and TRBJ2-7; TRBD2 matches at 7 bases. The CDR3 extends over 15 amino acids. The germline V gene encodes CDR1 LGHDT and CDR2 YNNKEL (reference sequence). V trimming: 2 bases; J trimming: 1 base; junction bases outside the gene matches: 5.